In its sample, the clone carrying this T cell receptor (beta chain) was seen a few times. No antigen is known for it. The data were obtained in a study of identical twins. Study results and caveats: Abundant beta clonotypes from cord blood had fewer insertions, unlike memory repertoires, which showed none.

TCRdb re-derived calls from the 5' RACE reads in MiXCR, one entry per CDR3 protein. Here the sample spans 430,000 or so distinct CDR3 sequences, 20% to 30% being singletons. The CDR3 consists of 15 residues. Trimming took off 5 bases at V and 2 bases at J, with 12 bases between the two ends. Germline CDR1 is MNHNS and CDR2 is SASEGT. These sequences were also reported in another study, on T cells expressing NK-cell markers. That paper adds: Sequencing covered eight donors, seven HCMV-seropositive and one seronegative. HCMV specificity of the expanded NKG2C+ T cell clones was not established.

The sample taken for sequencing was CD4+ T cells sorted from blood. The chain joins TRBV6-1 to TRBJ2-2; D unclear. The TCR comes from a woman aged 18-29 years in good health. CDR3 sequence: CASSRGRYNTGELFF. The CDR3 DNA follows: TGTGCCAGCAGTCGCGGAAGGTATAACACCGGGGAGCTGTTTTTT.